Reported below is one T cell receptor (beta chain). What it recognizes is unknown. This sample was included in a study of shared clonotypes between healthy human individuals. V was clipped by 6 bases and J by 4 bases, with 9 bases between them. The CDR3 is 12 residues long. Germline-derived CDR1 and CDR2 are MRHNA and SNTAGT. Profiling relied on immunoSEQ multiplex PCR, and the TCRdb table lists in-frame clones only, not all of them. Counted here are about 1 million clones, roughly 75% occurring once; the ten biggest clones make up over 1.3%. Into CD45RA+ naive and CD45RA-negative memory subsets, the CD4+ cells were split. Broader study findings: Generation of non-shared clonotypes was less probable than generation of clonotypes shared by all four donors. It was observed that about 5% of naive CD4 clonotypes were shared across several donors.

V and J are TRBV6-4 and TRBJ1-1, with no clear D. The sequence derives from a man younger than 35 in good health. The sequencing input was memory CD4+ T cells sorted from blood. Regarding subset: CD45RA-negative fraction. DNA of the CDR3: TGTGCCAGCAGCTCGGACGGCACTGAAGCTTTCTTT. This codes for CASSSDGTEAFF.